Listed below are T cell receptor beta chains from one sample, sequenced in a study of T cells in Graves' hyperthyroidism and ophthalmopathy. TCRdb redid the calling of the multiplex PCR reads with MiXCR, one entry per CDR3 protein. This sample carries nearly 750,000 distinct CDR3 sequences, approximately 36% of them seen once, and the ten largest clones take 30% to 40%. Sequencing used blood. All receptors derive from a woman aged 35 to 49 with Graves' hyperthyroidism. The CDR3 runs from the conserved cysteine through the conserved F or W. D genes are given only for firm matches. Clone size is shown for a subset of rows, as once, few, many or a class of expanded clone.

D | J | size | V | CDR3 | DNA
NA | TRBJ1-2 | few | TRBV19 | CASSIARGIYGYTF | TGTGCCAGTAGTATAGCCCGGGGGATCTATGGCTACACCTTC
NA | TRBJ2-3 | NA | TRBV9 | CASSVESPDTQYF | TGTGCCAGCAGCGTAGAATCCCCAGATACGCAGTATTTT
NA | TRBJ1-4 | once | TRBV2 | CASSEGWDEKLFF | TGTGCCAGCAGTGAAGGTTGGGATGAAAAACTGTTTTTT
NA | TRBJ1-1 | NA | TRBV29-1 | CSVEVEGSTEAFF | TGCAGCGTTGAGGTGGAGGGGAGCACTGAAGCTTTCTTT
NA | TRBJ1-1 | many | TRBV10-3 | CAIGRGIGDNRVEAFF | TGTGCCATCGGGCGGGGGATTGGGGACAACAGGGTTGAAGCTTTCTTT
TRBD1 | TRBJ1-1 | few | TRBV5-1 | CASSLGGQGGNTEAFF | TGCGCCAGCAGCTTGGGGGGACAGGGGGGGAACACTGAAGCTTTCTTT
NA | TRBJ1-1 | many | TRBV10-3 | CAISGGGPNTEAFF | TGTGCCATCAGTGGGGGGGGGCCGAACACTGAAGCTTTCTTT
NA | TRBJ2-7 | NA | TRBV7-9 | CASGGADYEQYF | TGTGCCAGCGGCGGGGCCGACTACGAGCAGTACTTC
NA | TRBJ2-5 | few | TRBV7-2 | CASTNYLPSQETQYF | TGTGCCAGCACCAACTATTTACCTTCCCAAGAGACCCAGTACTTC
NA | TRBJ2-7 | NA | TRBV12-3/TRBV12-4 | CASSLWAGTTYEQYF | TGTGCCAGCAGTTTATGGGCAGGTACTACCTACGAGCAGTACTTC
NA | TRBJ1-1 | NA | TRBV24-1 | CASSGPPTTEAFF | TGTGCCAGCAGCGGGCCACCGACCACTGAAGCTTTCTTT
TRBD2 | TRBJ2-5 | NA | TRBV5-4 | CASSLDLAGGHETQYF | TGTGCCAGCAGCTTGGATCTAGCGGGGGGCCACGAGACCCAGTACTTC
TRBD1 | TRBJ1-1 | NA | TRBV15 | CATSGDRAWETEAFF | TGTGCCACCAGCGGTGACAGGGCCTGGGAAACTGAAGCTTTCTTT
NA | TRBJ1-2 | NA | TRBV6-5 | CASSYSSYIYGYTF | TGTGCCAGCAGTTATAGTTCATACATCTATGGCTACACCTTC
TRBD2 | TRBJ2-2 | NA | TRBV12-3/TRBV12-4 | CASSRRLAANTGELFF | TGTGCCAGCAGCAGGAGACTAGCGGCGAACACCGGGGAGCTGTTTTTT
TRBD1 | TRBJ1-2 | many | TRBV5-8 | CASSQRTGGALGGYTF | TGTGCCAGCAGCCAACGGACAGGGGGCGCGTTAGGTGGCTACACCTTC
NA | TRBJ2-7 | many | TRBV15 | CATSARSDEQYF | TGTGCCACCAGTGCGCGATCCGACGAGCAGTACTTC
TRBD1 | TRBJ1-2 | few | TRBV5-1 | CASSFRGRDLYGYTF | TGCGCCAGCAGCTTTAGGGGGCGGGACCTCTATGGCTACACCTTC
NA | TRBJ1-2 | many | TRBV12-3/TRBV12-4 | CASSLVRGLSGSF | TGTGCCAGCAGTTTAGTCCGTGGCTTAAGTGGATCCTTC
NA | TRBJ1-5 | NA | TRBV12-3/TRBV12-4 | CASSLEGDLLQPQHF | TGTGCCAGCAGTTTAGAGGGGGATCTCCTTCAGCCCCAGCATTTT
TRBD2 | TRBJ2-5 | NA | TRBV25-1 | CASSFGVAGETQYF | TGTGCCAGCAGTTTCGGAGTAGCGGGAGAGACCCAGTACTTC
NA | TRBJ2-7 | many | TRBV19 | CASSARDGEQYF | TGTGCCAGTAGTGCCCGTGATGGCGAGCAGTACTTC
TRBD2 | TRBJ2-1 | NA | TRBV7-9 | CASSLTGGLAGDPYNEQFF | TGTGCCAGCAGCTTGACGGGAGGACTAGCGGGAGACCCCTACAATGAGCAGTTCTTC
NA | TRBJ1-2 | few | TRBV20-1 | CRGGFYGYTF | TGCAGGGGCGGATTCTATGGCTACACCTTC
NA | TRBJ2-7 | many | TRBV7-2 | CASSFRGAVEQYF | TGTGCCAGCAGCTTCAGGGGAGCTGTCGAGCAGTACTTC
NA | TRBJ1-4 | many | TRBV5-5 | CASSLGPTNEKLFF | TGCGCCAGCAGCTTGGGTCCAACTAATGAAAAACTGTTTTTT
NA | TRBJ1-1 | few | TRBV5-1 | CASSPGLRNTEAFF | TGTGCCAGCAGCCCCGGACTGAGGAACACTGAAGCTTTCTTT
NA | TRBJ2-7 | many | TRBV15 | CATSRDLAGMREQYF | TGTGCCACCAGCAGAGATCTGGCAGGGATGAGAGAGCAGTACTTC
NA | TRBJ1-6 | few | TRBV12-3/TRBV12-4 | CASTGVSYNSPLHF | TGTGCCAGCACCGGGGTGTCCTATAATTCACCCCTCCACTTT
NA | TRBJ2-7 | NA | TRBV10-3 | CAIRRQDGYEQYF | TGTGCCATCCGGAGACAGGACGGGTACGAGCAGTACTTC
NA | TRBJ1-2 | NA | TRBV6-1 | CASTERTVDYGYTF | TGTGCCAGCACCGAAAGGACGGTTGATTATGGCTACACCTTC
NA | TRBJ1-6 | few | TRBV6-5 | CASSYGAAGLSYNSPLHF | TGTGCCAGCAGTTACGGGGCGGCGGGGTTGTCCTATAATTCACCCCTCCACTTT
NA | TRBJ2-3 | NA | TRBV6-6 | CASSYVGRSTDTQYF | TGTGCCAGCAGTTACGTCGGCAGATCCACAGATACGCAGTATTTT
NA | TRBJ1-6 | NA | TRBV11-2 | CASSLEGQSSYNSPLHF | TGTGCCAGCAGCTTAGAAGGGCAGAGCTCCTATAATTCACCCCTCCACTTT
NA | TRBJ2-7 | few | TRBV6-5 | CASAVNGRELYEQYF | TGTGCCAGCGCAGTCAACGGTCGGGAGTTGTACGAGCAGTACTTC
NA | TRBJ2-7 | many | TRBV7-9 | CASSSHSYEQYF | TGTGCCAGCAGCTCCCATAGCTACGAGCAGTACTTC